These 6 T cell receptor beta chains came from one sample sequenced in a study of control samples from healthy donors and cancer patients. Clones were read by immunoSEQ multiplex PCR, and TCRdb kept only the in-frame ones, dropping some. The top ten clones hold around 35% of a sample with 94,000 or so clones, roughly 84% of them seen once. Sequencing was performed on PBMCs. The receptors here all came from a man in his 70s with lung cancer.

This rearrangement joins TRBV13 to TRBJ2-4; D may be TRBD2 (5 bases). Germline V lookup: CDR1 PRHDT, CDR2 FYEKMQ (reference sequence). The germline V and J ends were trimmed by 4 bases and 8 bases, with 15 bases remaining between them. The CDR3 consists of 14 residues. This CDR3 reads CASSSWTRGYIQYF. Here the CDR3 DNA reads TGTGCCAGCAGCTCATGGACCAGAGGGTACATTCAGTACTTC.

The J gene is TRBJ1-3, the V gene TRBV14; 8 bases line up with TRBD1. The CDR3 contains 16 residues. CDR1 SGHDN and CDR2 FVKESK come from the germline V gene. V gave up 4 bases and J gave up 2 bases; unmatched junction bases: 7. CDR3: CASSRITGGTGNTIYF. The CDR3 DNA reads TGTGCCAGCAGCCGGATTACAGGGGGAACTGGAAACACCATATATTTT.

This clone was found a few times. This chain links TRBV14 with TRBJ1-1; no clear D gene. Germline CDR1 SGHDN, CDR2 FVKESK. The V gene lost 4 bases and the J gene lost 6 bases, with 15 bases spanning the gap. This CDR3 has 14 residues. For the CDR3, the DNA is TGTGCCAGCAGCCTGAATCAAGTAAACCCTGAAGCTTTCTTT. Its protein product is CASSLNQVNPEAFF.

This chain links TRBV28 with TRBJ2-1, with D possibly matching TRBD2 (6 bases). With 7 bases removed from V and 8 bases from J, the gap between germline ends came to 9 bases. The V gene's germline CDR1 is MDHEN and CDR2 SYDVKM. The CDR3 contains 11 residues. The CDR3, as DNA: TGTGCCAGCACTAGCGTTGATGAGCAGTTCTTC. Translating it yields CASTSVDEQFF.

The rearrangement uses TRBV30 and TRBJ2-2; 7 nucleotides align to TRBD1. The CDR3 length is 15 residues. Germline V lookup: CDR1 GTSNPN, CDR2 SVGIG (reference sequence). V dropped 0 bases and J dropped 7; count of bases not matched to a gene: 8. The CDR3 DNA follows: TGTGCCTGGAGTGTAGAACAGGGGAACGTCGGGGAGCTGTTTTTT. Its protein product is CAWSVEQGNVGELFF.

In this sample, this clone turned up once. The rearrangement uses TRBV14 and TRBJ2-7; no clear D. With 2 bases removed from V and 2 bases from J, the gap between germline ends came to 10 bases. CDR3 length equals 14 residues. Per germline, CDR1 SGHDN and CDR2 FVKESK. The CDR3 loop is CASSQFKEPYEQYF. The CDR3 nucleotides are TGTGCCAGCAGCCAATTCAAGGAGCCCTACGAGCAGTACTTC.